The rows below give T cell receptor beta chains drawn from one sample of a study of blood T cell repertoires in COVID-19. Profiling relied on immunoSEQ multiplex PCR, and the TCRdb table lists in-frame clones only, not all of them. Of 300,000 or so clones in the sample, about nine tenths are singletons; the top ten hold approximately 1.5%. Sequenced input: peripheral blood. All receptors come from a woman aged 40 to 55 who had recovered from COVID-19. The CDR3 runs from the conserved cysteine through the conserved F or W. Fields, in order: D gene, J gene, V gene, clone size, CDR3 DNA, CDR3 protein. A D gene is named only where the DNA matches it firmly. Only part of the rows carry a size: once, few, many, or a class if the clone is expanded.

D gene: .; J gene: TRBJ1-2; V gene: TRBV11-2; clone size: .; CDR3 DNA: TGTGCCAGCAGCCCCAGTGCTAACTATGGCTACACCTTC; CDR3 protein: CASSPSANYGYTF
D gene: TRBD2; J gene: TRBJ2-3; V gene: TRBV7-8; clone size: .; CDR3 DNA: TGTGCCAGCAGCGCCCAAGCGGGGGGCCAAGATACGCAGTATTTT; CDR3 protein: CASSAQAGGQDTQYF
D gene: .; J gene: TRBJ1-4; V gene: TRBV21-1; clone size: .; CDR3 DNA: TGTGCCAGCAGCAAAGTCACAGGACTAGAGGGGGTTAATGAAAAACTGTTTTTT; CDR3 protein: CASSKVTGLEGVNEKLFF
D gene: .; J gene: TRBJ2-7; V gene: TRBV7-9; clone size: .; CDR3 DNA: TGTGCCAGCAGCCGCGGGACGCTCATAACCTACGAGCAGTACTTC; CDR3 protein: CASSRGTLITYEQYF
D gene: .; J gene: TRBJ2-5; V gene: TRBV4-3; clone size: .; CDR3 DNA: TGCGCCAGCAGCCAAGATTTGGGGGCTATCCAAGAGACCCAGTACTTC; CDR3 protein: CASSQDLGAIQETQYF
D gene: .; J gene: TRBJ2-7; V gene: TRBV18; clone size: .; CDR3 DNA: TGTGCCAGCTCACCGGCGGGCTACGAGCAGTACTTC; CDR3 protein: CASSPAGYEQYF
D gene: .; J gene: TRBJ1-2; V gene: TRBV19; clone size: .; CDR3 DNA: TGTGCCAGTAGCCCCTCGACAAGTTTCTTAACCTTC; CDR3 protein: CASSPSTSFLTF
D gene: TRBD1; J gene: TRBJ2-3; V gene: TRBV5-4; clone size: .; CDR3 DNA: TGTGCCAGCAGCGAGGGGGCTCGGTACACGGATACGCAGTATTTT; CDR3 protein: CASSEGARYTDTQYF
D gene: .; J gene: TRBJ1-2; V gene: TRBV7-8; clone size: .; CDR3 DNA: TGTGCCAGCAGCTTAGTCGGGGGCTATGGCTACACCTTC; CDR3 protein: CASSLVGGYGYTF
D gene: .; J gene: TRBJ2-1; V gene: TRBV5-1; clone size: .; CDR3 DNA: TGCGCCAGCAGCACGACATCCGGGACTTACTCCTACAATGAGCAGTTCTTC; CDR3 protein: CASSTTSGTYSYNEQFF
D gene: TRBD1; J gene: TRBJ1-2; V gene: TRBV27; clone size: .; CDR3 DNA: TGTGCCAGCAGTTTCCGGGACAGGGCCTATGGCTACACCTTC; CDR3 protein: CASSFRDRAYGYTF
D gene: TRBD2; J gene: TRBJ2-2; V gene: TRBV5-4; clone size: .; CDR3 DNA: TGTGCCAGCAGCCCGCAAGGACTAGCGGGGGGGACCGGGGAGCTGTTTTTT; CDR3 protein: CASSPQGLAGGTGELFF
D gene: TRBD1; J gene: TRBJ1-5; V gene: TRBV4-1; clone size: few; CDR3 DNA: TGCGCCAGCAGCCAAGGAGGACAGGGGGATCCCCAGCATTTT; CDR3 protein: CASSQGGQGDPQHF
D gene: .; J gene: TRBJ1-6; V gene: TRBV27; clone size: .; CDR3 DNA: TGTGCCAGCAGTGGACAGTTTAATTCACCCCTCCACTTT; CDR3 protein: CASSGQFNSPLHF
D gene: TRBD2; J gene: TRBJ2-5; V gene: TRBV9; clone size: .; CDR3 DNA: TGTGCCAGCAGCGAGGGACTAGCGCAGCAAGAGACCCAGTACTTC; CDR3 protein: CASSEGLAQQETQYF
D gene: .; J gene: TRBJ2-2; V gene: TRBV2; clone size: few; CDR3 DNA: TGTGCCAGCAGTGGTAACGGGGGATCGAACACCGGGGAGCTGTTTTTT; CDR3 protein: CASSGNGGSNTGELFF